The 18 T cell receptor beta chains below come from one sample, sequenced in a study of spatial heterogeneity in lung cancer. Via MiXCR, TCRdb re-called the 5' RACE reads, giving one row per CDR3 protein. The sample lists around 48,000 distinct CDR3 sequences, roughly 5% seen once, with around 10% in the top ten. This sample's time point: sample taken at primary tumor resection. The authors sequenced whole RNA from tumor, nontumor lung or frozen PBMC without sorting. Sequencing was performed on PBMCs, taken at surgery. These receptors originate from a male donor with early-stage non-small cell lung cancer.

This clonotype was observed many times. V gene TRBV27 combines with J gene TRBJ1-1, with TRBD1 matching over 7 bases. V was pared by 3 bases and J by 2 bases, with 3 bases of the junction left unmatched. The germline gives CDR1 MNHEY, CDR2 SMNVEV (reference sequence). This CDR3 spans 14 amino acids. In DNA form, the CDR3 reads TGTGCCAGCAGTTTGGGGACAGTAAACACTGAAGCTTTCTTT. It codes for CASSLGTVNTEAFF.

This clonotype was seen at least ten times. V usage is TRBV4-1 and J usage is TRBJ2-7; 7 bases map to TRBD2. The length of the CDR3 is 16 residues. CDR1 MGHRA and CDR2 YSYEKL come from the germline V gene. V was pared by 4 bases and J by 0 bases, with 9 bases of the junction left unmatched. In nucleotides, the CDR3 is TGCGCCAGCAGCCGGGAACCAGGACTAGGCTCCTACGAGCAGTACTTC. Translating it yields CASSREPGLGSYEQYF.

The chain has TRBV27 and TRBJ1-1; D is unresolved. This CDR3 is built from 16 residues. Per the germline V gene, CDR1 is MNHEY and CDR2 is SMNVEV (reference sequence). Deletions cut 8 bases from V and 0 bases from J, with 19 bases between. CDR3 sequence reads: CASASKVPGMNTEAFF. The CDR3 bases are TGTGCCAGCGCCTCTAAAGTCCCAGGTATGAACACTGAAGCTTTCTTT.

This clonotype was seen repeatedly, ten times or more. This rearrangement joins TRBV20-1 to TRBJ2-7, with 10 bases matching TRBD2. The J segment lost 1 base and the V segment lost 0 bases, leaving 0 bases of the junction unmatched. CDR1 DFQATT and CDR2 SNEGSKA come from the germline V gene (reference sequence). The CDR3 has 14 amino acids. The CDR3 DNA reads as TGCAGTGCTAGAGAGACTAGCGGGTCCTACGAGCAGTACTTC. Translating gives CSARETSGSYEQYF.

In this sample, this clonotype turned up many times. The chain couples TRBV2 to TRBJ2-5; D gene uncertain. CDR3 length equals 12 residues. V was clipped by 8 bases and J by 5 bases, with 12 bases between them. Germline V CDR1 and CDR2: SNHLY, FYNNEI. DNA for the CDR3: TGTGCCAGCGCCCCCTTACCCGAGACCCAGTACTTC. Translated: CASAPLPETQYF.

Many counts were recorded for this clonotype. The rearrangement joins TRBV20-1 to TRBJ2-5; 7 positions agree with TRBD1. With 3 bases clipped from V and 4 bases from J, the junction kept 11 bases outside the gene matches. The CDR3 length is 15 residues. CDR1 DFQATT and CDR2 SNEGSKA come from the germline V gene (reference sequence). CDR3 residues: CSARPLQGRGETQYF. The CDR3 coding sequence is TGCAGTGCTAGGCCCTTACAGGGGAGAGGAGAGACCCAGTACTTC.

As for this clonotype: One base away lies a much larger clone, so this may be a sequencing read error. The genes are TRBV5-1 and TRBJ2-6; TRBD1 aligns across 9 bases. Germline assignment: CDR1 SGHRS and CDR2 YFSETQ. The CDR3 contains 17 residues. V was clipped by 6 bases and J by 4 bases; unmatched bases: 11. The CDR3 region has the DNA TGCGCCAGCAACCACCGGGACAGGGTGAAAGGGGCCAACGTCCTGACTTTC. It specifies CASNHRDRVKGANVLTF.

This clonotype occurred many times. V usage is TRBV28 and J usage is TRBJ2-7, with D perhaps being TRBD1 or TRBD2 (6 bases each). Trimming removed 11 bases at V and 4 bases at J, with 15 bases between. Per germline, CDR1 MDHEN and CDR2 SYDVKM. The CDR3 has 12 amino acids. The CDR3, as DNA: TGTGCCGGAGGGGGTTTAGGGTACGAGCAGTACTTC. Encoded protein: CAGGGLGYEQYF.

In its sample, this clonotype was seen many times. The V gene is TRBV11-2, the J gene TRBJ2-2; the D gene is possibly TRBD2 (6 bases). Deletions cut 8 bases from V and 1 base from J, with 8 bases between. The CDR3 extends over 13 amino acids. Germline V gene sequence: CDR1 SGHAT, CDR2 FQNNGV. The DNA for the CDR3 is TGTGCCAGCTCGCGGGAGAACACCGGGGAGCTGTTTTTT. Translating gives CASSRENTGELFF.

This clonotype was seen more than once but under ten times. V usage is TRBV20-1 and J usage is TRBJ2-3, with 9 bases aligning to TRBD2. Trimming took 0 bases from V and 1 from J; bases not matched to a gene: 2. Germline V gives CDR1 DFQATT, CDR2 SNEGSKA (reference sequence). The CDR3 spans 15 residues. Here the CDR3 DNA reads TGCAGTGCTAGAGACTGGACTAGCGGCACAGATACGCAGTATTTT. Protein product: CSARDWTSGTDTQYF.

The sample holds many counts of this clonotype. The chain joins TRBV11-2 to TRBJ2-3; no clear D. CDR1 and CDR2 from the germline V gene are SGHAT and FQNNGV. Trimming removed 5 bases at V and 4 bases at J, with 10 bases between. This CDR3 comprises 13 residues. The CDR3 DNA reads as TGTGCCAGCAGCCCCGGTGGGGCAGATACGCAGTATTTT. It encodes CASSPGGADTQYF.

At least ten counts were recorded for this clonotype. The chain recombines TRBV7-9 with TRBJ2-3; a weak D match, TRBD2 (5 bases). Trimming stripped 1 base from V and 0 bases from J, with 11 bases between. This CDR3 has 16 amino acids. CDR1 is SEHNR, CDR2 FQNEAQ, per germline (reference sequence). The CDR3 nucleotides read TGTGCCAGCAGCTTAGGACGGGGTCAAAGCACAGATACGCAGTATTTT. Its protein product is CASSLGRGQSTDTQYF.

The J gene is TRBJ2-1, the V gene TRBV7-2; the match to TRBD2 covers 11 bases. Germline CDR1 SGHTA, CDR2 FQGNSA. J was trimmed by 1 base and V by 8 bases; bases with no gene match: 7. CDR3 length equals 16 residues. CDR3 amino acids: CASWRLAGTSYNEQFF. The DNA of the CDR3 is TGTGCCAGCTGGAGACTAGCGGGGACGTCCTACAATGAGCAGTTCTTC. Variable domain in full (rest from reference TRBV7-2 and TRBJ2-1): GAGVSQSPSNKVTEKGKDVELRCDPISGHTALYWYRQSLGQGLEFLIYFQGNSAPDKSGLPSDRFSAERTGGSVSTLTIQRTQQEDSAVYLCASWRLAGTSYNEQFFGPGTRLTVL.

The J gene is TRBJ1-1, the V gene TRBV3-1; D ambiguous. Germline CDR1 is LGHDT and CDR2 is YNNKEL (reference sequence). This CDR3 is 12 amino acids long. With 3 bases removed from V and 1 base from J, the gap between germline ends came to 3 bases. The CDR3 nucleotides are TGTGCCAGCAGCCATAAGAACACTGAAGCTTTCTTT. Translated, it gives CASSHKNTEAFF.

This clonotype was seen many times. The genes are TRBV7-6 and TRBJ2-5; possibly TRBD1 for D (6 bases). The V gene's germline CDR1 is SGHVS and CDR2 FNYEAQ. This CDR3 spans 14 amino acids. Between the trimmed V and J ends, which lost 1 base and 6 bases, there was a span of 12 bases. The CDR3 coding sequence is TGTGCCAGCAGCTTAGGCACAGGGCGGAAGACCCAGTACTTC. Translated, it gives CASSLGTGRKTQYF.

This clonotype was seen repeatedly, ten times or more. The CDR3 bases are TGTGCCAGCGGCGGGGAGTCAGCTAACTATGGCTACACCTTC. This gives the protein CASGGESANYGYTF. The rearrangement uses TRBV19 and TRBJ1-2, with D uncertain. V lost 9 bases, J lost 0 bases, and 14 bases lay in between. This CDR3 comprises 14 residues. The V gene's germline CDR1 is LNHDA and CDR2 SQIVND (reference sequence). Drawing the rest from reference TRBV19 and TRBJ1-2, the complete variable domain is DGGITQSPKYLFRKEGQNVTLSCEQNLNHDAMYWYRQDPGQGLRLIYYSQIVNDFQKGDIAEGYSVSREKKESFPLTVTSAQKNPTAFYLCASGGESANYGYTFGSGTRLTVV.

This clonotype was seen ten or more times. This chain uses TRBV27 with TRBJ2-7; TRBD2 agrees at 11 bases. Trimming at V came to 0 bases and at J to 4 bases, leaving 2 bases not matched to a gene. This CDR3 has 15 residues. Germline CDR1 reads MNHEY; CDR2 reads SMNVEV (reference sequence). Written as DNA, the CDR3 is TGTGCCAGCAGTTTATCCCGACTAGCGGGGTACGAGCAGTACTTC. Translation: CASSLSRLAGYEQYF.

V and J are TRBV6-6 and TRBJ1-4; D is possibly TRBD1 (6 bases). Germline CDR1 is MNHNY and CDR2 is SVGAGI (reference sequence). V lost 5 bases to trimming and J lost 8 bases, with 18 bases between them. CDR3 length: 15 residues. The CDR3 DNA reads as TGTGCCAGCAGTGACGAGGGGGGGCCCCACGAAAAACTGTTTTTT. Amino acids: CASSDEGGPHEKLFF.